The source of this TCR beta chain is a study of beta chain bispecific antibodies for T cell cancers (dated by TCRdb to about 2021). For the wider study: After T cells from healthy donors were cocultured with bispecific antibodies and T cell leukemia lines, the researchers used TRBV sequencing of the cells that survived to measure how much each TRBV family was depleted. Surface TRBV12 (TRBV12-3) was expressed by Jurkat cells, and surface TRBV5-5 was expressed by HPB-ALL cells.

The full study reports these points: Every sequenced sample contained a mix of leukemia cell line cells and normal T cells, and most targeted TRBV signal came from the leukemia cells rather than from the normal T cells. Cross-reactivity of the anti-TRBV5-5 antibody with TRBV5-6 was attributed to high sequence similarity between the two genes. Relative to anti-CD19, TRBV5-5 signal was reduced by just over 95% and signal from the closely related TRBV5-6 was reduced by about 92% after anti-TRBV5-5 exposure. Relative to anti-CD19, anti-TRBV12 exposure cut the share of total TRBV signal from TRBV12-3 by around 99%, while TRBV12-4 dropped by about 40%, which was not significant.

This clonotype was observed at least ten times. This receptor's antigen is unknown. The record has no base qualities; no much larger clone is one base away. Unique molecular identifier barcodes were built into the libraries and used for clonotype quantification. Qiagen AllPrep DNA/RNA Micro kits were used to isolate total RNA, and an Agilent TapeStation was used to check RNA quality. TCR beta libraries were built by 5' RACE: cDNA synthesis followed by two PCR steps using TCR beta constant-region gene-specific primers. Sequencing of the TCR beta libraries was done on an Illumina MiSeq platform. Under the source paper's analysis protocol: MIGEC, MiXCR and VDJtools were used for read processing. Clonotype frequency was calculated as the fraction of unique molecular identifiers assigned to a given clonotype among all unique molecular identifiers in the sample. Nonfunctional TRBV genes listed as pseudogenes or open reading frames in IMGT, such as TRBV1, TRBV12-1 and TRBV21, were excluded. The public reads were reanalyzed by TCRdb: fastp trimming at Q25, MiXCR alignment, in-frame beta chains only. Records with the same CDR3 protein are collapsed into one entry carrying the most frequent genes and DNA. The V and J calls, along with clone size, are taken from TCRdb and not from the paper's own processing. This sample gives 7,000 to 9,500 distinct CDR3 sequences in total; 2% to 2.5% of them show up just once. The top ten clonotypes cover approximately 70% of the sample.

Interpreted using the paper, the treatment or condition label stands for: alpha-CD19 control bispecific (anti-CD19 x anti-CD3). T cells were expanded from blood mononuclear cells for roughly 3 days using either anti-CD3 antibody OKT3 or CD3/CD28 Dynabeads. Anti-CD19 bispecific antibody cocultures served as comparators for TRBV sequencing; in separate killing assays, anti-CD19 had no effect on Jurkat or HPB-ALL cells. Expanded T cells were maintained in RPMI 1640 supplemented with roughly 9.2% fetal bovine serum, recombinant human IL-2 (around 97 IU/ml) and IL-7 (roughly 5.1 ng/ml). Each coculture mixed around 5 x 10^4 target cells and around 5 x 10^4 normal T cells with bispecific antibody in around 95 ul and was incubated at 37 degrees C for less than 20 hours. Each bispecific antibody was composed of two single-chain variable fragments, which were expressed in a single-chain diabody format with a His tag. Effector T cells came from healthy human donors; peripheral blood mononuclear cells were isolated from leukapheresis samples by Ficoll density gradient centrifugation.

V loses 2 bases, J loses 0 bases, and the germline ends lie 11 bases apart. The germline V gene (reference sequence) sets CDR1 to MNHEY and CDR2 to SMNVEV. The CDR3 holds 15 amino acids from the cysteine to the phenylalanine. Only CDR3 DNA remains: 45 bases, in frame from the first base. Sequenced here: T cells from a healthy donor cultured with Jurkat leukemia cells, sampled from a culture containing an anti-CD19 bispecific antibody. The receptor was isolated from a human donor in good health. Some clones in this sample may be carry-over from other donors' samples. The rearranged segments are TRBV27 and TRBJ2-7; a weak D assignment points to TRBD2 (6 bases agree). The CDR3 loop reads CASSLRGASSYEQYF. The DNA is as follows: TGTGCCAGCAGTTTACGCGGGGCCAGCTCCTACGAGCAGTACTTC.